In its sample, the clone carrying this T cell receptor beta chain was seen a few times. This record comes from a study of T cells in Graves' hyperthyroidism and ophthalmopathy. Researchers amplified the TCR beta CDR3 regions from RNA transcripts. RT-PCR in the first round (using the HTBI primer set) targeted the TCR CDR3. MiXCR, run by TCRdb on the multiplex PCR reads, gives a single entry per CDR3 protein. The sample shows hundreds of thousands of distinct CDR3 sequences, under 15% of them seen only once. CDR3 length equals 15 residues. The germline CDR1 and CDR2 sequences are SEHNR and FQNEAQ (reference sequence). With V trimmed by 8 bases and J by 0 bases, 5 bases remained unmatched.

The sample comprised blood. The rearrangement links TRBV7-9 to TRBJ2-7, with 12 positions matching TRBD1. The clonotype was recovered from a woman between 40 and 55 years old with Graves' ophthalmopathy. The CDR3 region has the DNA TGTGCCAGCCGGGGACAGGGGGCAAGCTCCTACGAGCAGTACTTC. Protein product: CASRGQGASSYEQYF.